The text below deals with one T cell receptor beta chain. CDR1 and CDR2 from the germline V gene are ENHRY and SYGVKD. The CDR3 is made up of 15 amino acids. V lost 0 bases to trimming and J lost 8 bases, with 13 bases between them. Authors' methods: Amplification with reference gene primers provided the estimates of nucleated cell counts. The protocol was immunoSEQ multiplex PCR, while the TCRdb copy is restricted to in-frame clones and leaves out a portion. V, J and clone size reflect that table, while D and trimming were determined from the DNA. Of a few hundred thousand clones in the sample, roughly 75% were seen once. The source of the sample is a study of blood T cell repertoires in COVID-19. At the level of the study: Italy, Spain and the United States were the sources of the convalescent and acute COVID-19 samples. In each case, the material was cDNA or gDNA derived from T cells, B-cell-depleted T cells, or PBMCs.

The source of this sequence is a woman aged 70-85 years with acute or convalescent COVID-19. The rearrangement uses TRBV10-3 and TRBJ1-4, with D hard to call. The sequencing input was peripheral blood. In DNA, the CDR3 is TGTGCCATCAGTGAGTCGGAGGGAGGTCTAGAAAAACTGTTTTTT. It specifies CAISESEGGLEKLFF.